This paragraph covers one T cell receptor (beta chain) sequence. These data are taken from a study of blood T cell repertoires in COVID-19. On the study more broadly: COVID-19 samples from acute and convalescent phases originated in the United States, Italy and Spain.

Trimming pared 4 bases from V and 2 bases from J, leaving 13 bases between. This CDR3 is built from 15 residues. The germline V gene has CDR1 MRHNA and CDR2 SNTAGT. Using immunoSEQ multiplex PCR, the repertoire was profiled, and TCRdb retains in-frame clones only, with some absent. The profile shows approximately 300,000 clones, under 85% of them singletons. This rearrangement joins TRBV6-4 to TRBJ2-3; D uncertain. The receptor was derived from a human donor with COVID-19, enrolled during active disease. The donor label of this sample is uncertain. The sequenced sample was peripheral blood. CDR3 sequence (DNA): TGTGCCAGCAGTGTTGGGTACAGTTCCACAGATACGCAGTATTTT. It translates to CASSVGYSSTDTQYF.